A single sample is the source of the 11 T cell receptor beta chains below, sequenced in a study of blood T cell repertoires in COVID-19. Some clones are missing from TCRdb's copy, which holds only in-frame ones; the method was immunoSEQ multiplex PCR. The repertoire holds 110,000 or so clones, roughly 84% seen once, with 7.5% to 10% in the top ten. The sample taken for sequencing was peripheral blood. These receptors originate from a woman aged 40 to 55 with acute or convalescent COVID-19.

With regard to this clone: One end of the junction fails to match germline, which may point to a read error. Here the CDR3 reads CASSSGQGPHF. The CDR3 region has the DNA TGTGCCAGCAGCTCCGGACAGGGCCCCCACTTT. V gene TRBV11-2 combines with J gene TRBJ1-5; TRBD1 aligns across 8 bases. Germline-derived CDR1 and CDR2 are SGHAT and FQNNGV. The CDR3 runs 11 residues.

This clone was found once. This CDR3 is CASSLAGRGGPIEAFF. The CDR3, as DNA: TGTGCCAGCAGCTTGGCAGGGAGAGGAGGGCCTATTGAAGCTTTCTTT. The gene calls are TRBV5-8 and TRBJ1-1; D may be TRBD1 (5 bases). CDR1 SGHTS and CDR2 YDEGEE come from the germline V gene. This CDR3 has 16 residues. V was trimmed by 0 bases and J by 7 bases, leaving 19 bases between them.

The chain has TRBV3-1 (or the pseudogene TRBV3-2) and TRBJ1-6; 10 bases are shared with TRBD1. There are 16 residues in the CDR3. Germline V gene data show CDR1 as LGHDT and CDR2 as YNNKEL (reference sequence). The V segment lost 4 bases and the J segment 7 bases; nucleotides outside the gene matches: 7. The CDR3 sequence: CASSPDRGQGNSPLHF. The CDR3 coding sequence is TGTGCCAGCAGCCCAGACAGGGGGCAGGGAAATTCACCCCTCCACTTT.

V and J are TRBV7-9 and TRBJ2-3, with 9 bases fitting TRBD2. This CDR3 region has 15 residues. J lost 3 bases, V lost 5 bases, and 6 bases had no gene match. Germline V gene data show CDR1 as SEHNR and CDR2 as FQNEAQ (reference sequence). The CDR3 DNA sequence: TGTGCCAGCAGCACCATAGCGGGGGCTACAGATACGCAGTATTTT. This codes for CASSTIAGATDTQYF.

This clone was recorded once. The chain links TRBV5-1 to TRBJ1-2; no clear D gene. The V and J ends lost 4 bases and 11 bases respectively, with 12 bases between them. This CDR3 is built from 11 residues. Germline V lookup: CDR1 SGHRS, CDR2 YFSETQ. For the CDR3, the DNA is TGCGCCAGCAGCAGTGAGGGTCGGTACACCTTC. Its protein is CASSSEGRYTF.

The V gene is TRBV7-9, the J gene TRBJ1-6; 7 nucleotides align to TRBD1. V lost 4 bases to trimming and J lost 6 bases; unmatched junction nucleotides: 12. Per germline, CDR1 SEHNR and CDR2 FQNEAQ (reference sequence). The CDR3 consists of 17 residues. The CDR3, as DNA: TGTGCCAGCAGCTCCATGGGAACGACAGGGCCTAATTCACCCCTCCACTTT. Its translation: CASSSMGTTGPNSPLHF.

This chain uses TRBV4-2 with TRBJ1-2, with unresolved D. The CDR3 is made up of 12 amino acids. Per germline, CDR1 LGHNA and CDR2 YNFKEQ. Trimming pared 1 base from V and 5 bases from J, leaving 5 bases between. The CDR3 here is CASSQAQYGYTF. For the CDR3, the DNA is TGTGCCAGCAGCCAAGCGCAGTATGGCTACACCTTC.

The count of this clone is one. The chain couples TRBV27 to TRBJ2-3, with 16 bases matching TRBD2. The V and J ends lost 5 bases and 2 bases, in that order; junction bases with no gene match: 7. Looked up from germline, CDR1 is MNHEY and CDR2 is SMNVEV (reference sequence). CDR3 length equals 18 residues. DNA for the CDR3: TGTGCCAGCAGTCGGGGACTAGCGGGGGGGCGGGTCACAGATACGCAGTATTTT. Translation gives CASSRGLAGGRVTDTQYF.

The chain has TRBV2 and TRBJ1-1, with TRBD1 as a possible D gene (5 bases). Trimming removed 5 bases from V and 10 bases from J, with 20 bases in between. CDR1 is SNHLY, CDR2 FYNNEI, per germline. CDR3 length equals 14 residues. The CDR3, as DNA: TGTGCCAGCAGTAGGCGAAAAGAAGACAGATCAGCTTTCTTT. Amino acid sequence: CASSRRKEDRSAFF.

The CDR3 bases are TGTGCCAGCAGTTTATGGACAGATTCACCCCTCCACTTT. It translates to CASSLWTDSPLHF. The V gene is TRBV27, the J gene TRBJ1-6; possibly TRBD1 for D (6 bases). This CDR3 is 13 amino acids long. Germline V gene data show CDR1 as MNHEY and CDR2 as SMNVEV (reference sequence). Trimming took 1 base from V and 8 from J, leaving 6 bases between them.

In its sample, this clone was seen a few times. The V call is TRBV4-3, the J call TRBJ2-7, with TRBD1 identical over 7 bases. Trimming removed 3 bases from V and 0 bases from J; junction bases left unmatched: 5. CDR1 LGHNA and CDR2 YSLEER come from the germline V gene. The CDR3 sequence is 15 residues long. The CDR3 protein is CASSHETGSSYEQYF. Here the CDR3 DNA reads TGCGCCAGCAGCCACGAGACAGGGTCCTCCTACGAGCAGTACTTC.